The 8 T cell receptor beta chains reported below all come from one sample, sequenced in a study of shared clonotypes between healthy human individuals (TCRdb year 2020). For the CD8 naive samples, CD45RO-negative cells were positively selected for CCR7, yielding a CD45RA+CCR7+ population from which TemRA cells were excluded. The library was built by means of the immunoSEQ multiplex PCR assay. TCRdb took over this immuneACCESS table, retaining in-frame rearrangements with V and J assigned. Such tables are incomplete; in checked studies, under half of the missing clones stem from an unresolved V gene, and the remainder is unexplained. The sample table holds nearly 600,000 clones, of which around 95% were seen once. The ten most abundant clones make up 0.095% to 0.12% of the sample. Material: naive CD8+ T cells sorted from blood. The cell subset or site label corresponds to: CD45RA+CCR7+. Every receptor here comes from a woman in her twenties or thirties in good health.

The CDR3 here is CASSPYRGSTYEQYF. The CDR3 coding sequence is TGTGCCAGCAGCCCTTACCGCGGTTCCACCTACGAGCAGTACTTC. This chain connects TRBV7-9 to TRBJ2-7; no firm D call. Germline CDR1 reads SEHNR; CDR2 reads FQNEAQ (reference sequence). The V end lost 5 bases, the J end lost 2 bases, and 16 bases lay between the germline ends. This CDR3 region has 15 residues.

The chain recombines TRBV5-1 with TRBJ2-1; 8 bases align to TRBD1. The V and J ends lost 4 bases and 7 bases, in that order; junction bases with no gene match: 7. The CDR3 consists of 14 residues. Per the germline V gene, CDR1 is SGHRS and CDR2 is YFSETQ. CDR3 sequence: CASSGTGNKNEQFF. CDR3 nucleotide sequence: TGCGCCAGCAGCGGGACAGGTAACAAGAATGAGCAGTTCTTC.

V and J are TRBV27 and TRBJ2-3, with 7 positions matching TRBD2. Trimming at V came to 5 bases and at J to 1 base, leaving 3 bases not matched to a gene. CDR1 and CDR2 from the germline V gene are MNHEY and SMNVEV (reference sequence). This CDR3 contains 14 residues. The CDR3 DNA sequence: TGTGCCAGCAGTAGGGGAGGGGGCACAGATACGCAGTATTTT. Encoded protein: CASSRGGGTDTQYF.

The CDR3 DNA follows: TGCGCCAGCAGCCAAGACAGGGGGCGCGAGGACTATGGCTACACCTTC. This codes for CASSQDRGREDYGYTF. The rearrangement links TRBV4-1 to TRBJ1-2, with 8 bases matching TRBD1. Trimming at V came to 0 bases and at J to 3 bases, leaving 6 bases not matched to a gene. CDR1 MGHRA and CDR2 YSYEKL come from the germline V gene. CDR3 length equals 16 residues.

The chain recombines TRBV7-9 with TRBJ2-1; D may be TRBD1 or TRBD2 (6 bases each). The germline V and J ends were trimmed by 5 bases and 8 bases, with 22 bases remaining between them. CDR1 SEHNR and CDR2 FQNEAQ come from the germline V gene (reference sequence). CDR3 length equals 16 residues. CDR3 amino acids: CASSPPGGPVVYEQFF. The CDR3, as DNA: TGTGCCAGCAGCCCTCCTGGGGGGCCCGTGGTATATGAGCAGTTCTTC.

On this clone: In the same sample, other DNA sequences code for this CDR3. The chain is built from TRBV27 and TRBJ1-4; D is perhaps TRBD1 (5 bases). In germline, CDR1 is MNHEY, CDR2 SMNVEV (reference sequence). This CDR3 is built from 12 residues. Between the trimmed V and J ends, which lost 7 bases and 8 bases, there was a span of 11 bases. The CDR3 coding sequence is TGTGCCAGCACTACCGGGGGGGAAAAACTGTTTTTT. Translated, it gives CASTTGGEKLFF.

The V and J genes are TRBV5-6 and TRBJ2-1; 10 positions match TRBD2. From germline, CDR1 is SGHDT and CDR2 YYEEEE. The V and J ends lost 4 bases and 4 bases, in that order; junction bases with no gene match: 5. The CDR3 extends over 15 amino acids. CDR3 region: CASSTRLAGYNEQFF. In DNA form, the CDR3 reads TGTGCCAGCAGCACTAGACTAGCGGGTTACAATGAGCAGTTCTTC.

The chain carries TRBV7-9 and TRBJ2-5; perhaps D is TRBD1 or TRBD2 (5 bases each). V dropped 5 bases and J dropped 6 bases, with 16 bases sitting between them. The CDR3 has 14 amino acids. Germline assignment: CDR1 SEHNR and CDR2 FQNEAQ (reference sequence). CDR3 residues: CASSGTPDGQTQYF. The CDR3 bases are TGTGCCAGCAGCGGGACGCCGGATGGGCAGACCCAGTACTTC.